Below are 17 T cell receptor beta chains sequenced from a single sample in a study of T cell repertoires in cytomegalovirus infection. The antigens for these receptors are not known. TCRdb reprocessed the reads with MiXCR, giving one entry per CDR3 protein. The data show about 46,000 distinct CDR3 sequences, approximately 22% seen once. The material sequenced was PBMCs, sequenced either directly or after in vitro stimulation (not recorded which). These TCRs come from a human donor in good health (CMV status not recorded). Some clones in this sample may be carry-over from other donors' samples.

This clonotype was seen repeatedly, ten times or more. The chain is built from TRBV7-8 and TRBJ2-7; D call uncertain. CDR3 length: 11 amino acids. Trimming removed 4 bases at V and 8 bases at J, with 9 bases between. CDR1 SGHVS and CDR2 FQNEAQ come from the germline V gene. CDR3 DNA sequence: TGTGCCAGCAGCTCCCCATCAAAGCAGTACTTC. Translation gives CASSSPSKQYF.

The chain carries TRBV12-3 or TRBV12-4 and TRBJ2-1; D gene uncertain. Trimming cost V 6 bases and J 7 bases, with 19 bases left between them. This CDR3 contains 15 residues. CDR3 region: CASSRTGLGLNEQFF. The CDR3 DNA follows: TGTGCCAGCAGCAGGACGGGCCTGGGTTTAAATGAGCAGTTCTTC.

Only a few counts were recorded for this clonotype. This chain uses TRBV2 with TRBJ2-1; 7 bases are shared with TRBD2. The CDR3 is 12 residues long. CDR1 is SNHLY, CDR2 FYNNEI, per germline. J gave up 6 bases and V 7 bases, and 3 bases lay outside the gene matches. The CDR3 DNA follows: TGTGCCAGCACGACGGGGGGCAATGAGCAGTTCTTC. Its protein is CASTTGGNEQFF.

The chain uses TRBV7-2 and TRBJ1-1; D may be TRBD1 (5 bases). Looked up from germline, CDR1 is SGHTA and CDR2 is FQGNSA. CDR3 length: 15 amino acids. V was shortened by 3 bases and J by 11 bases, with 22 bases between the two germline ends. The CDR3 DNA sequence: TGTGCCAGCAGCTTCAGAGGCCCCCGCCAAAAGGGGGCTTTCTTT. Translated, it gives CASSFRGPRQKGAFF.

The V call is TRBV5-5, the J call TRBJ2-1; 9 bases fit TRBD2. The CDR3 runs to 16 residues. In germline, CDR1 is SGHKS, CDR2 YYEKEE (reference sequence). J gave up 8 bases and V 0 bases, and 9 bases lay outside the gene matches. The CDR3 is CASSLAWRGGRDEQFF. The CDR3 DNA follows: TGTGCCAGCAGCTTGGCGTGGCGGGGGGGCCGGGATGAGCAGTTCTTC.

This clonotype has at least ten counts. The genes are TRBV4-1 and TRBJ1-2, with 7 bases fitting TRBD1. The ends lost 0 bases at V and 5 bases at J; junction bases unmatched: 12. CDR3 length equals 17 residues. Germline loops: CDR1 MGHRA, CDR2 YSYEKL. CDR3 in amino acids: CASSQDLGTATPYGYTF. CDR3 DNA sequence: TGCGCCAGCAGCCAAGATCTAGGGACAGCCACCCCTTATGGCTACACCTTC.

The gene calls are TRBV4-1 and TRBJ2-7, with TRBD1 identical over 7 bases. Trimming at V came to 1 base and at J to 3 bases, leaving 6 bases not matched to a gene. The CDR3 covers 15 residues. Per the germline V gene, CDR1 is MGHRA and CDR2 is YSYEKL. CDR3 bases: TGCGCCAGCAGCCAAGGAATAGGGACAGTCTACGAGCAGTACTTC. It is translated as CASSQGIGTVYEQYF.

This clonotype was observed at least ten times. The CDR3 bases are TGCGCCAGCAGCCCAGTTGGGGACCTCAGCACAGATACGCAGTATTTT. Translated: CASSPVGDLSTDTQYF. V and J are TRBV4-1 and TRBJ2-3, with D possibly called TRBD1 or TRBD2 (5 bases each). Per the germline V gene, CDR1 is MGHRA and CDR2 is YSYEKL. V lost 4 bases and J 0 bases, leaving 14 bases between the germline ends. The CDR3 covers 16 residues.

CDR3 protein: CASSIASGSYEQYF. CDR3 sequence (DNA): TGTGCCAGTAGTATAGCTTCAGGCTCCTACGAGCAGTACTTC. The V and J genes are TRBV19 and TRBJ2-7; D is undetermined. Germline V gene lookup returns CDR1 LNHDA and CDR2 SQIVND (reference sequence). CDR3 length: 14 residues. V lost 1 base and J 0 bases, leaving 7 bases between the germline ends.

This clonotype was counted ten times or more. The rearrangement links TRBV29-1 to TRBJ2-5; D gene uncertain. Germline loops: CDR1 SQVTM, CDR2 ANQGSEA. The CDR3 is 11 amino acids. Trimming took off 0 bases at V and 5 bases at J, with 4 bases between the two ends. DNA of the CDR3: TGCAGCGTTGAAGATCGGGAGACCCAGTACTTC. Translating gives CSVEDRETQYF.

Comment on this clonotype: A much larger clonotype is one base distant, so this may be a read error. J is TRBJ2-7 and V is TRBV7-2; 10 nucleotides agree with TRBD1. Per the germline V gene, CDR1 is SGHTA and CDR2 is FQGNSA. CDR3 length: 14 amino acids. The CDR3 DNA reads as TGTGCCAGCAGGAGACAGGGGGCGCGTTACGAGCAGCACTTC. Its translation is CASRRQGARYEQHF.

This clonotype was counted many times. In nucleotides, the CDR3 is TGTGCCAGCAGCCAAACTGACAGGACGGTCTCTGGGGCCAACGTCCTGACTTTC. Its protein product is CASSQTDRTVSGANVLTF. V usage is TRBV4-2 and J usage is TRBJ2-6; D might be TRBD1 (6 bases). Germline V gene data show CDR1 as LGHNA and CDR2 as YNFKEQ. The V and J ends lost 2 bases and 0 bases respectively, with 14 bases between them. The CDR3 totals 18 residues.

CDR3 region: CASTPEPSTDTQYF. In nucleotides, the CDR3 is TGTGCCAGCACCCCCGAGCCTAGCACAGATACGCAGTATTTT. This chain links TRBV2 with TRBJ2-3; D gene unclear. Germline lookup yields CDR1 SNHLY and CDR2 FYNNEI. The CDR3 has 14 amino acids. The ends were cut back, 7 bases at V and 0 bases at J, with 11 bases in the middle.

This clonotype was observed a handful of times. The rearrangement uses TRBV12-3 or TRBV12-4 and TRBJ2-1; the D is unclear. This CDR3 has 12 residues. V lost 3 bases and J lost 10, with 10 bases in between. The CDR3 coding sequence is TGTGCCAGCAGTTTCCCCTCGAGGGAGCAGTTCTTC. This codes for CASSFPSREQFF.

This clonotype was observed many times. J is TRBJ2-5 and V is TRBV12-3 or TRBV12-4, with D tentatively TRBD2 (7 bases). This CDR3 is built from 14 residues. Trimming removed 5 bases at V and 6 bases at J, with 16 bases between. CDR3 sequence reads: CASSGGGAIKTQYF. The CDR3 DNA follows: TGTGCCAGCAGTGGGGGGGGCGCCATTAAGACCCAGTACTTC.

This clonotype occurred many times. The rearrangement uses TRBV7-8 and TRBJ1-5; D perhaps matches TRBD1 (6 bases). CDR3 length equals 15 residues. Germline CDR1 reads SGHVS; CDR2 reads FQNEAQ. V lost 2 bases to trimming and J lost 2 bases, with 10 bases between them. In DNA form, the CDR3 reads TGTGCCAGCAGCTTATACGGGGGGCGCAATCAGCCCCAGCATTTT. Protein: CASSLYGGRNQPQHF.

The CDR3 loop is CSVVRDRSYEQYF. The DNA of the CDR3 is TGCAGCGTCGTGCGGGACAGATCCTACGAGCAGTACTTC. The V gene is TRBV29-1, the J gene TRBJ2-7; D is possibly TRBD1 (7 bases). Germline assignment: CDR1 SQVTM and CDR2 ANQGSEA. This CDR3 region has 13 residues. V lost 6 bases to trimming and J lost 1 base, with 13 bases between them.